The subject of this entry is one T cell receptor (beta chain). Per the germline V gene, CDR1 is MNHEY and CDR2 is SMNVEV (reference sequence). This CDR3 contains 14 residues. The V gene end was trimmed by 3 bases and the J gene end by 0 bases; junction bases not matched to a gene: 2. This sample is part of a study of blood T cell repertoires in COVID-19. Study-wide background: Material from acute and convalescent COVID-19 was sourced from the United States, Italy and Spain.

Source study methods: Counts of nucleated cells, estimated from reference gene primer amplification, were obtained. The table came from immunoSEQ multiplex PCR; TCRdb's copy has only in-frame clones and leaves some out. The V and J calls and clone size were taken over from that table, and D and trimming were inferred from the DNA. The data contain under 200,000 clones, 81% of them singletons. The cohort comprised adults aged 18 to 89 years residing in approximately 25 US areas. This TCR derives from a woman aged 40 to 50 with acute COVID-19. The chain combines TRBV27 with TRBJ2-7; 7 bases fit TRBD1. Sequencing was performed on PBMCs or T cells enriched from blood (not recorded which). CDR3 in amino acids: CASSFGDSSYEQYF. Here the CDR3 DNA reads TGTGCCAGCAGTTTTGGGGACAGCTCCTACGAGCAGTACTTC.